A selection of T cell receptor beta chains follows, all from one sample in a study of shared clonotypes between healthy human individuals. TCRdb's copy holds only in-frame clones and misses some; the assay was immunoSEQ multiplex PCR. Among 470,000 or so clones, over 75% were seen once, and the ten largest hold roughly 12%. Sequenced material: PBMCs. Receptors originate from a woman aged 40 to 55 in good health. Some clones in this sample may be carry-over from other donors' samples. CDR3s include the opening cysteine and the closing phenylalanine or tryptophan. Each record gives: clone size, J gene, D gene, V gene, CDR3 DNA, CDR3 protein. The D gene is left open where the match is weak. Clone sizes are given selectively: once, few, many, or a class where the clone is expanded.

>NA|TRBJ2-7|NA|TRBV2
TGTGCCAGCAGAACAACAGGTACCTCCTACGAGCAGTACTTC
CASRTTGTSYEQYF
>few|TRBJ2-1|NA|TRBV15
TGTGCCACCAGCAGAGATCGATCCCCTGAGCAGTTCTTC
CATSRDRSPEQFF
>many|TRBJ2-7|NA|TRBV7-3
TGTGCCAGCAGCGCGGGCCTAGCATCTAACGAGCAGTACTTC
CASSAGLASNEQYF
>NA|TRBJ2-7|NA|TRBV4-2
TGTGCCAGCAGCCAAGAAGTAGGGGGGAGGGGGCCCTACGAGCAGTACTTC
CASSQEVGGRGPYEQYF
>NA|TRBJ1-2|NA|TRBV15
TGTGCCACCAGCCCCAGACCGGTCGGTGATGGCTACACCTTC
CATSPRPVGDGYTF
>NA|TRBJ2-4|TRBD2|TRBV7-9
TGTGCCAGCAGCCCTTCCCGAGCGGGAGTCAGCAAAAACATTCAGTACTTC
CASSPSRAGVSKNIQYF
>NA|TRBJ2-5|NA|TRBV5-1
TGCGCCAGCAGCTCCAGTTTGGTGGGCCAGTTGGCCCAGTACTTC
CASSSSLVGQLAQYF
>NA|TRBJ2-1|NA|TRBV5-1
TGCGCCAGCAGCTTGACCCAGCGGCCCTACAATGAGCAGTTCTTC
CASSLTQRPYNEQFF
>few|TRBJ1-1|NA|TRBV19
TGTGCCAGTAGTATGTATGGGACGGGATACACTGAAGCTTTCTTT
CASSMYGTGYTEAFF
>NA|TRBJ1-2|NA|TRBV20-1
TGCAGTGCCCAGGGTAATGGCTACACCTTC
CSAQGNGYTF
>NA|TRBJ1-1|NA|TRBV18
TGTGCCAGCTCACTACGGACAGAAGGGGCCCTTCCTATCACTGAAGCTTTCTTT
CASSLRTEGALPITEAFF
>NA|TRBJ2-3|NA|TRBV25-1
TGTGCCAGCAGTGAAAGGACATTCCTGGGGAGTTCTGATACGCAGTATTTT
CASSERTFLGSSDTQYF
>NA|TRBJ2-1|TRBD1|TRBV28
TGTGCCAGCAGAAAAAGACAGGGGTGGAATGAGCAGTTCTTC
CASRKRQGWNEQFF
>NA|TRBJ2-1|TRBD2|TRBV4-2
TGTGCCAGCAGCCAAGATGGGGGTAGGAGCGGGAGGAGTAATGAGCAGTTCTTC
CASSQDGGRSGRSNEQFF
>many|TRBJ2-7|TRBD2|TRBV5-1
TGCGCCAGCAGCTTGGGACCTAGCGGTATGTACGAGCAGTACTTC
CASSLGPSGMYEQYF
>few|TRBJ2-1|TRBD2|TRBV2
TGTGCCAGCAGGCCCGGGACTAGCGGGAGGAATGAGCAGTTCTTC
CASRPGTSGRNEQFF
>NA|TRBJ2-3|TRBD1|TRBV9
TGTGCCAGCAGCCGGGACAGAAACACAGATACGCAGTATTTT
CASSRDRNTDTQYF
>NA|TRBJ1-1|NA|TRBV28
TGTGCCAGCAGCGACGACACACGCACTGAAGCTTTCTTT
CASSDDTRTEAFF
>few|TRBJ2-2|TRBD2|TRBV7-2
TGTGCCAGCAGCTCCGGACTAGCGGGACCGGCCGGGGAGCTGTTTTTT
CASSSGLAGPAGELFF
>NA|TRBJ1-1|TRBD1|TRBV27
TGTGCCAGCAGTTACGGGACAGGGAACACTGAAGCTTTCTTT
CASSYGTGNTEAFF
>NA|TRBJ1-5|TRBD1|TRBV7-8
TGTGCCAGCAGCTTAGATCACAGGGGCAGCAATCAGCCCCAGCATTTT
CASSLDHRGSNQPQHF
>NA|TRBJ1-1|TRBD1|TRBV2
TGTGCCAGTAGGACAGGGGGATTGTCGGCTTTCTTT
CASRTGGLSAFF
>NA|TRBJ2-7|NA|TRBV7-9
TGTGCCAGCAGCTCCCCTCCGGTCGAGCCCGAGCAGTACTTC
CASSSPPVEPEQYF
>once|TRBJ1-1|TRBD1|TRBV5-1
TGCGCCAGCCGGATACAAGGACAGGGGGCAAACACTGAAGCTTTCTTT
CASRIQGQGANTEAFF
>few|TRBJ2-5|NA|TRBV5-1
TGCGCCAGCAGCCCCCGGGACACCGCCCAAGAGACCCAGTACTTC
CASSPRDTAQETQYF
>NA|TRBJ2-7|NA|TRBV18
TGTGCCAGCTCACCAGCCCGGGTCGAGCAGTACTTC
CASSPARVEQYF
>few|TRBJ2-7|NA|TRBV7-2
TGTGCCAGCAGCCCGGGGACGGACGGGGCGTGGGAGCAGTACTTC
CASSPGTDGAWEQYF
>many|TRBJ2-1|TRBD2|TRBV7-2
TGTGCCAGCAGCGTGCAAGCGGGAGGATACAATGAGCAGTTCTTC
CASSVQAGGYNEQFF
>once|TRBJ2-1|TRBD2|TRBV5-4
TGTGCCAGCAGCTCCGTTCTAGCGGGATACAATGAGCAGTTCTTC
CASSSVLAGYNEQFF
>NA|TRBJ1-3|NA|TRBV14
TGTGCCAGCAGCCAAGCCTCTGGAAACACCATATATTTT
CASSQASGNTIYF
>NA|TRBJ2-2|NA|TRBV10-3
TGTGCCATCATGCAGGGGAACACCGGGGAGCTGTTTTTT
CAIMQGNTGELFF
>once|TRBJ2-3|TRBD1|TRBV19
TGTGCCAGCAGCGTGCCGGGACAGAGCACAGATACGCAGTATTTT
CASSVPGQSTDTQYF
>NA|TRBJ2-2|NA|TRBV7-8
TGTGCCAGCAGCCCGAGGGCCCTGTACACCGGGGAGCTGTTTTTT
CASSPRALYTGELFF
>NA|TRBJ1-4|NA|TRBV19
TGTGCCAGTAGTATACAGGCAGGGAGAGAAAAACTGTTTTTT
CASSIQAGREKLFF
>NA|TRBJ2-7|TRBD2|TRBV6-1
TGTGCCAGCGGCAAGGGTAGCGGGAGTATGTACAAGCAGTACTTC
CASGKGSGSMYKQYF
>NA|TRBJ2-7|TRBD1|TRBV4-2
TGTGCCAGCAGCCAACGTAGACAGGGAACCTACGAGCAGTACTTC
CASSQRRQGTYEQYF
>NA|TRBJ1-6|NA|TRBV4-1
TGCGCCAGCAGCCAAGATCCCCGGACCTTCGGTTCACCCCTCCACTTT
CASSQDPRTFGSPLHF
>NA|TRBJ1-5|TRBD1|TRBV28
TGTGCCAGCAGTTTGAACGGACAGGGACAGCTTCGGCAGCCCCAGCATTTT
CASSLNGQGQLRQPQHF
>NA|TRBJ2-1|TRBD1|TRBV19
TGTGCCAGTAGTATTAGTAGGGACAGGGATACTGAGCAGTTCTTC
CASSISRDRDTEQFF
>NA|TRBJ1-2|NA|TRBV2
TGTGCCAGCAAGGGGGGTGGCTACACCTTC
CASKGGGYTF